The clone carrying this TCR beta chain was seen at least ten times. Its antigen is unidentified. Exclusion followed for patients with uncontrolled infection, other autoimmune disease, pregnancy or lactation. Each diagnosis was grounded in clinical symptoms, serum thyroxine and TRAb, thyroid ultrasound, and orbital computed tomography. The data were taken from a study of T cells in Graves' hyperthyroidism and ophthalmopathy. This CDR3 is built from 13 residues. The germline V gene encodes CDR1 SGHRS and CDR2 YFSETQ. Trimming took 5 bases from V and 3 from J, leaving 12 bases between them. Study-wide results and limits: Blood held most thyroid clonotypes expanded above 0.001 frequency.

TCR beta CDR3 regions were amplified from RNA. Using the HTBI primer set, a first-round RT-PCR was run on the TCR CDR3. MiXCR, run by TCRdb on the multiplex PCR reads, gives a single entry per CDR3 protein. The sample lists hundreds of thousands of distinct CDR3 sequences; 15% to 18% were seen once. The V call is TRBV5-1, the J call TRBJ2-7; maybe TRBD1 (6 bases). Material for sequencing was blood. This receptor was obtained from a woman aged 18-29 years with Graves' hyperthyroidism. The CDR3 sequence is CASRQGDFYEQYF. For the CDR3, the DNA is TGCGCCAGCAGACAGGGTGACTTCTACGAGCAGTACTTC.